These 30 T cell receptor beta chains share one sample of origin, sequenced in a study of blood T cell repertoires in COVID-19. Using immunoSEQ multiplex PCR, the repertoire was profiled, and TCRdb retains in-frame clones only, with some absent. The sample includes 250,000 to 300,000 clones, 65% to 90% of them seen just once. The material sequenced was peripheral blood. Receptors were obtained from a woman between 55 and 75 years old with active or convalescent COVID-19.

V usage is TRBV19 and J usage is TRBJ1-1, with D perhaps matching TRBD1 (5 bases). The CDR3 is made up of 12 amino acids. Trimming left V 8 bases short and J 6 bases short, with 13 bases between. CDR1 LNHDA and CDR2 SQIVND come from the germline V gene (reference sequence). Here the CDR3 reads CASLGGTPEAFF. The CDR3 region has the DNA TGTGCCAGTCTCGGAGGGACCCCTGAAGCTTTCTTT.

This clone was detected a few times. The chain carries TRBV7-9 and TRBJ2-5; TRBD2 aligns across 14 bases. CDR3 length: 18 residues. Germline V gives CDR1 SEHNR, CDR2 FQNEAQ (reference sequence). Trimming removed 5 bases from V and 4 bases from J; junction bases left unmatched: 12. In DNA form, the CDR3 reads TGTGCCAGCAGCGAACCGGGACTAGCGGGGGCCTCGGGAGAGACCCAGTACTTC. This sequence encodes CASSEPGLAGASGETQYF.

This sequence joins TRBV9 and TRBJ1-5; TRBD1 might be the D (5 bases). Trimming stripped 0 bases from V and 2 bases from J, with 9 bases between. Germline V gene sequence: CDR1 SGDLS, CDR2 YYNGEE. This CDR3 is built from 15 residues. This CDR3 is CASSVGIQGNQPQHF. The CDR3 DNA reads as TGTGCCAGCAGCGTAGGAATACAGGGCAATCAGCCCCAGCATTTT.

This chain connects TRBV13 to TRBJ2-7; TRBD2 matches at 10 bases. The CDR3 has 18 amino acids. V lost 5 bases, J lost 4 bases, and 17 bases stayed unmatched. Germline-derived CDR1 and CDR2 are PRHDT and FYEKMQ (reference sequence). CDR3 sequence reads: CASSPSAPPGAGGYEQYF. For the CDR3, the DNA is TGTGCCAGCAGCCCTAGCGCCCCTCCGGGAGCGGGGGGGTACGAGCAGTACTTC.

For the CDR3, the DNA is TGTGCCAGCAGCCCGCGTGGGGACTCGGCTTTCTTT. Protein product: CASSPRGDSAFF. The chain couples TRBV9 to TRBJ1-1, with D possibly being TRBD1 (5 bases). V shed 4 bases and J shed 11 bases, with 15 bases lying between them. CDR1 and CDR2 (germline): SGDLS, YYNGEE. The CDR3 runs 12 residues.

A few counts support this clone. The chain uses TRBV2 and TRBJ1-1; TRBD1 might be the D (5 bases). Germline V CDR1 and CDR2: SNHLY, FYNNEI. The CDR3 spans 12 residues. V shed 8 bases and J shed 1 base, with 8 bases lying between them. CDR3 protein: CASRTGNTEAFF. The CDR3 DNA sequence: TGTGCCAGCCGAACAGGGAACACTGAAGCTTTCTTT.

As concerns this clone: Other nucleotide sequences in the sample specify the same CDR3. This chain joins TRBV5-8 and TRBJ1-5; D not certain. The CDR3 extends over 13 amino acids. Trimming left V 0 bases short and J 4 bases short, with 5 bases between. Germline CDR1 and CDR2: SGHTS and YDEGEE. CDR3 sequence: CASSLDRNQPQHF. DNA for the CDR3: TGTGCCAGCAGCTTGGATCGGAATCAGCCCCAGCATTTT.

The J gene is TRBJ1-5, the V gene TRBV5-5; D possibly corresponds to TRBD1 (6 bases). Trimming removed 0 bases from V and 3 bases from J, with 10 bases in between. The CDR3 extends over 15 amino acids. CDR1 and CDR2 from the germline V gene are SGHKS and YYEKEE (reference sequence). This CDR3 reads CASSLDRQDNQPQHF. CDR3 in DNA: TGTGCCAGCAGCTTGGATCGACAGGACAATCAGCCCCAGCATTTT.

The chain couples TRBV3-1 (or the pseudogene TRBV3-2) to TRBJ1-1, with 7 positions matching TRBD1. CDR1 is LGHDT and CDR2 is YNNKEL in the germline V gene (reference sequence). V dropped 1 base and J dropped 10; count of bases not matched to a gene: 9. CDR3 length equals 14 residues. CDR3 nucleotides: TGTGCCAGCAGCCAAGGAGACAGGGCGGTCGGAGCTTTCTTT. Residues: CASSQGDRAVGAFF.

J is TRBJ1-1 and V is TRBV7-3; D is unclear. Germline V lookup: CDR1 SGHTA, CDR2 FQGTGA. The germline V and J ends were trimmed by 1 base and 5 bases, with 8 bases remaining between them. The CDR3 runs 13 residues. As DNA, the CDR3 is TGTGCCAGCAGCTTAAACGTTGAGACTGAAGCTTTCTTT. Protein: CASSLNVETEAFF.

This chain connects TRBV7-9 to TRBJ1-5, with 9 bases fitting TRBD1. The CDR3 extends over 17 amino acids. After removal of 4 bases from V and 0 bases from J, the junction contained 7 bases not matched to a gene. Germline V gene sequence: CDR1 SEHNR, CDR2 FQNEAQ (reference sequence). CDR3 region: CASSSDRGHYSNQPQHF. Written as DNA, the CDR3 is TGTGCCAGCAGCTCGGACAGGGGACACTATAGCAATCAGCCCCAGCATTTT.

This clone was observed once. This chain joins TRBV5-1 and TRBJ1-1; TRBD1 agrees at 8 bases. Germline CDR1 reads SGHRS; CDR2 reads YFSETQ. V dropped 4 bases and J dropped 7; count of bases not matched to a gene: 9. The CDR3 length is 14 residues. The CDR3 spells CASSLGQGTREAFF. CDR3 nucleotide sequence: TGCGCCAGCAGCCTAGGACAGGGCACCCGTGAAGCTTTCTTT.

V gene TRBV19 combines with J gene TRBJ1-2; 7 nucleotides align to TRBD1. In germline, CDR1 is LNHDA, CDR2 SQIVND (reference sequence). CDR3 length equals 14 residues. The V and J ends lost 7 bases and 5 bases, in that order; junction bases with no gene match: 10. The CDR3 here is CASTRRGGAYGYTF. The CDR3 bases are TGTGCCAGTACCCGCCGAGGGGGCGCTTATGGCTACACCTTC.

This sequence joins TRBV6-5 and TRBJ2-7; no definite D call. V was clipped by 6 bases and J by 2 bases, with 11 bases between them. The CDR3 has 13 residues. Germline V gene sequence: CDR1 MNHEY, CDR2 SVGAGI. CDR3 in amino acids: CASSPSTPYEQYF. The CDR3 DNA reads TGTGCCAGCAGCCCAAGCACCCCCTACGAGCAGTACTTC.

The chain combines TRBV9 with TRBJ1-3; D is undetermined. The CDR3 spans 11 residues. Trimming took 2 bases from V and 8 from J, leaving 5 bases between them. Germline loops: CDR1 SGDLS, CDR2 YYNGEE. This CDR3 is CASSVGDTIYF. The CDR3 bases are TGTGCCAGCAGCGTCGGGGACACCATATATTTT.

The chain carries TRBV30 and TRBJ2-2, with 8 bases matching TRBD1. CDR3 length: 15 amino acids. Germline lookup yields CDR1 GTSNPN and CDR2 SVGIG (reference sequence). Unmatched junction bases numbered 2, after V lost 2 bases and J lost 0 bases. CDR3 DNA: TGTGCCTGGAGTCAGGGGGCGACGAACACCGGGGAGCTGTTTTTT. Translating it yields CAWSQGATNTGELFF. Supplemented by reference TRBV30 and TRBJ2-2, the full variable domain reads SQTIHQWPATLVQPVGSPLSLECTVEGTSNPNLYWYRQAAGRGLQLLFYSVGIGQISSEVPQNLSASRPQDRQFILSSKKLLLSDSGFYLCAWSQGATNTGELFFGEGSRLTVL.

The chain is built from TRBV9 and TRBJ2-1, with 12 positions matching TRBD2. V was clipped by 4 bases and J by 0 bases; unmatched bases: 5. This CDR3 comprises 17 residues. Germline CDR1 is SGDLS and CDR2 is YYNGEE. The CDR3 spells CASSLGLAGTSYNEQFF. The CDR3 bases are TGTGCCAGCAGCTTAGGACTAGCGGGGACCTCCTACAATGAGCAGTTCTTC.

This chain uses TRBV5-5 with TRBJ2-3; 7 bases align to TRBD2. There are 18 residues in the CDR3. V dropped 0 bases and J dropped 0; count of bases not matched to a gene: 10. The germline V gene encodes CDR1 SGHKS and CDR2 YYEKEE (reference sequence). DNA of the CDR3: TGTGCCAGCAGCTTGGGGCTGCGGGGGTTCGGCAGCACAGATACGCAGTATTTT. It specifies CASSLGLRGFGSTDTQYF.

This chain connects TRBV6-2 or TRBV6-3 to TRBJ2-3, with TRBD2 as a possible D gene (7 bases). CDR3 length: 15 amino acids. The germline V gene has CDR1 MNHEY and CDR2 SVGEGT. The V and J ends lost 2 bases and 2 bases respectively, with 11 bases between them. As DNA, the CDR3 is TGTGCCAGCAGTTACGGGGGGGCGTTCACAGATACGCAGTATTTT. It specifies CASSYGGAFTDTQYF.

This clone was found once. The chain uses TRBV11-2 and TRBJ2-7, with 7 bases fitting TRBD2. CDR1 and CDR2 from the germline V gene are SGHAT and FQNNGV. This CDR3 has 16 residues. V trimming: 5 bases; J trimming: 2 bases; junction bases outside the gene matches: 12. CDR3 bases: TGTGCCAGCAGCCGGAGGTCGGGACTACTCGCCTACGAGCAGTACTTC. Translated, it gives CASSRRSGLLAYEQYF. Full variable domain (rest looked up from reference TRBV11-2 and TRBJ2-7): EAGVAQSPRYKIIEKRQSVAFWCNPISGHATLYWYQQILGQGPKLLIQFQNNGVVDDSQLPKDRFSAERLKGVDSTLKIQPAKLEDSAVYLCASSRRSGLLAYEQYFGPGTRLTVT.

The CDR3 DNA reads TGCGCCAGCAGTTGGGGGGACAGAGACACAGATACGCAGTATTTT. This sequence encodes CASSWGDRDTDTQYF. This sequence joins TRBV5-1 and TRBJ2-3; a possible D gene is TRBD1 (7 bases). V gave up 5 bases and J gave up 2 bases, with 15 bases separating them. The length of the CDR3 is 15 residues. Germline values: CDR1 SGHRS, CDR2 YFSETQ.

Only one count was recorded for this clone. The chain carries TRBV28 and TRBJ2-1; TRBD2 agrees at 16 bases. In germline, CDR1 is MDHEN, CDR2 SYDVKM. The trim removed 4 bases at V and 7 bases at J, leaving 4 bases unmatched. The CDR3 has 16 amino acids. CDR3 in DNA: TGTGCCAGCAGTTATGGGACTAGCGGGGGGGGAAATGAGCAGTTCTTC. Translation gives CASSYGTSGGGNEQFF.

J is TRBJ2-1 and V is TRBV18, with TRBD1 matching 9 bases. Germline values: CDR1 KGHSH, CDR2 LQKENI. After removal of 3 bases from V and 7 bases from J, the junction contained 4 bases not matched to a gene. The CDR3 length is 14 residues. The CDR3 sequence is CASSPTTGGNEQFF. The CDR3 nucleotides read TGTGCCAGCTCACCGACGACAGGGGGTAATGAGCAGTTCTTC.

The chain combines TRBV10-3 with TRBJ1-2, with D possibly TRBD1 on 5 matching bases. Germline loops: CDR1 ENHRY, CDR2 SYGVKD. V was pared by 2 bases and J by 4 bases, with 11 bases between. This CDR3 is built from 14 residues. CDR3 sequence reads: CAISERAGGYGYTF. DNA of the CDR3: TGTGCCATCAGTGAGCGCGCCGGGGGCTATGGCTACACCTTC.

The DNA of the CDR3 is TGCGCCAGCAGCCCCCCCGGCGGGCCCTACCGAAACACCATATATTTT. Protein product: CASSPPGGPYRNTIYF. The chain carries TRBV4-1 and TRBJ1-3; D gene uncertain. Per germline, CDR1 MGHRA and CDR2 YSYEKL. This CDR3 is 16 amino acids long. The ends were cut back, 4 bases at V and 5 bases at J, with 18 bases in the middle.

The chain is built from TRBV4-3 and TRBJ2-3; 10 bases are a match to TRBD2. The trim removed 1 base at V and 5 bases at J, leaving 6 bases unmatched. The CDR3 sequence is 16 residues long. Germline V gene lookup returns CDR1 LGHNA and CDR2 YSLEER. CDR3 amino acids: CASSQVISGGGDTQYF. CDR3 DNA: TGCGCCAGCAGCCAAGTTATCAGCGGGGGGGGAGATACGCAGTATTTT.

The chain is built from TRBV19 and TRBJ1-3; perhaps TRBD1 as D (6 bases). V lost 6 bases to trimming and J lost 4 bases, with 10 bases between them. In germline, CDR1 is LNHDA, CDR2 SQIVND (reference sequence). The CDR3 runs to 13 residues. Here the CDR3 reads CASRLTGGNTIYF. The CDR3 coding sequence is TGTGCCAGTAGACTGACAGGCGGAAACACCATATATTTT.

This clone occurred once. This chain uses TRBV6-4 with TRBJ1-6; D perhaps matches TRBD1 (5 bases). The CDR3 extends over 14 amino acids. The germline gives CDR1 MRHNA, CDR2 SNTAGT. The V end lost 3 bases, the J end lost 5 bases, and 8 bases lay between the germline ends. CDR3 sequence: CASSEWGNNSPLHF. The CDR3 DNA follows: TGTGCCAGCAGTGAGTGGGGCAATAATTCACCCCTCCACTTT.

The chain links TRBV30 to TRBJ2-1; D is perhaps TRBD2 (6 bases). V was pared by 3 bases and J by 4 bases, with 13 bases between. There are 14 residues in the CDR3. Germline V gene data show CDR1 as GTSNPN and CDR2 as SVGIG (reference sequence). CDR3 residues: CAWRIAARYNEQFF. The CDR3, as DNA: TGTGCCTGGAGAATAGCGGCGCGATACAATGAGCAGTTCTTC.

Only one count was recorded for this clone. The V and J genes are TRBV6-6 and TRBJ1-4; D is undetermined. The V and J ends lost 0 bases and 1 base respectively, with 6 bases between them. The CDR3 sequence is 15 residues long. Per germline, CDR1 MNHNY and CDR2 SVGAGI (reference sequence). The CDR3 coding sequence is TGTGCCAGCAGTTACTCGGCCAGAACTAATGAAAAACTGTTTTTT. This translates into CASSYSARTNEKLFF.